These 32 T cell receptor beta chains originate from one sample sequenced in a study of patients and donors after allogeneic stem cell transplantation. Each CDR3 protein gets one entry after TCRdb re-called the RT-PCR reads with MiXCR. Of around 30,000 distinct CDR3 sequences listed, about two fifths are singletons. Sequenced sample: blood, either unsorted or a sorted T cell fraction (not recorded which). The source of these receptors is a human donor who was either an allogeneic HSCT recipient or a stem cell or donor lymphocyte infusion donor (not recorded which). It is not recorded whose cells these are; they may come from a transplant donor.

This chain connects TRBV15 to TRBJ2-3; D is perhaps TRBD2 (5 bases). Between the trimmed V and J ends, which lost 1 base and 0 bases, there was a span of 5 bases. This CDR3 contains 14 residues. CDR1 LNHNV and CDR2 YYDKDF come from the germline V gene (reference sequence). The CDR3 protein is CATSRAGSTDTQYF. CDR3 DNA: TGTGCCACCAGCAGAGCGGGGAGCACAGATACGCAGTATTTT.

V gene TRBV7-2 combines with J gene TRBJ1-1; D is possibly TRBD1 (5 bases). This CDR3 contains 17 residues. V was cut by 5 bases and J by 4 bases, with 23 bases left in between. In germline, CDR1 is SGHTA, CDR2 FQGNSA. The CDR3 DNA follows: TGTGCCAGCAGCGCCGTTTCCTTCAGGGAATGGGGCACTGAAGCTTTCTTT. This translates into CASSAVSFREWGTEAFF.

This clonotype was seen only a few times. The chain joins TRBV20-1 to TRBJ2-1, with a tentative D call TRBD2 (5 bases). CDR1 DFQATT and CDR2 SNEGSKA come from the germline V gene (reference sequence). The CDR3 runs 13 residues. The V end lost 4 bases, the J end lost 10 bases, and 17 bases lay between the germline ends. The CDR3 sequence: CSAKMSGRAEQFF. DNA for the CDR3: TGCAGTGCTAAAATGAGTGGGAGAGCGGAGCAGTTCTTC.

The chain combines TRBV12-3 or TRBV12-4 with TRBJ2-1; 8 nucleotides match TRBD1. This CDR3 has 13 residues. V lost 10 bases and J lost 2; bases outside the gene matches: 4. The CDR3 spells CATAGGPYNEQFF. The CDR3 bases are TGTGCCACCGCAGGGGGCCCCTACAATGAGCAGTTCTTC.

This clonotype occurred a few times. CDR3 bases: TGCGCCAGCAGCTCGACTAGTTCCACTAATGAGCAGTTCTTC. It specifies CASSSTSSTNEQFF. This sequence joins TRBV5-1 and TRBJ2-1, with a weak D call TRBD2 (6 bases). Germline lookup yields CDR1 SGHRS and CDR2 YFSETQ. The CDR3 extends over 14 amino acids. The V and J ends lost 3 bases and 7 bases respectively, with 14 bases between them.

This clonotype turned up a few times. The chain couples TRBV12-3 or TRBV12-4 to TRBJ1-6; 7 nucleotides agree with TRBD1. Germline trimming cut 6 bases from V and 4 bases from J; bases unmatched to any gene: 6. This CDR3 comprises 15 residues. CDR3 sequence (DNA): TGTGCCAGCAGCCCAGCGGGACAGTATAATTCACCCCTCCACTTT. As protein: CASSPAGQYNSPLHF.

This clonotype was found a few times. This chain joins TRBV4-3 and TRBJ1-2, with unresolved D. The CDR3 has 12 residues. Germline loops: CDR1 LGHNA, CDR2 YSLEER. Trimming cost V 0 bases and J 7 bases, with 6 bases left between them. The CDR3 nucleotides read TGCGCCAGCAGCCAAGATGGGATTGGCTACACCTTC. It translates to CASSQDGIGYTF.

The chain recombines TRBV29-1 with TRBJ1-1, with D possibly being TRBD1 (6 bases). CDR3 length equals 15 residues. The germline V gene has CDR1 SQVTM and CDR2 ANQGSEA. Trimming cost V 0 bases and J 0 bases, with 11 bases left between them. CDR3 amino acids: CSVEDCRGLNTEAFF. The CDR3 DNA reads TGCAGCGTTGAAGATTGCAGGGGATTGAACACTGAAGCTTTCTTT.

The table lists this clonotype with many counts. The J gene is TRBJ1-3, the V gene TRBV6-5, with 10 bases identical to TRBD1. The germline V gene encodes CDR1 MNHEY and CDR2 SVGAGI. With 6 bases clipped from V and 0 bases from J, the junction kept 8 bases outside the gene matches. The CDR3 loop spans 17 amino acids. The CDR3 region has the DNA TGTGCCAGCAGGCTATCCGGGACAGGGGTCTCTGGAAACACCATATATTTT. It is translated as CASRLSGTGVSGNTIYF.

V usage is TRBV29-1 and J usage is TRBJ1-1; 7 bases match TRBD1. Trimming at V came to 5 bases and at J to 1 base, leaving 4 bases not matched to a gene. Germline V gene data show CDR1 as SQVTM and CDR2 as ANQGSEA. The CDR3 consists of 13 residues. This chain's CDR3 is CSVKGQENTEAFF. The CDR3 DNA is TGCAGCGTTAAAGGACAGGAGAACACTGAAGCTTTCTTT.

This clonotype is a singleton in its sample. This sequence joins TRBV6-5 and TRBJ1-2; the D is unclear. Germline assignment: CDR1 MNHEY and CDR2 SVGAGI. The CDR3 consists of 13 residues. V lost 5 bases and J 3 bases, leaving 10 bases between the germline ends. The chain's CDR3 is CASSRNWDYGYTF. The CDR3 region has the DNA TGTGCCAGCAGTCGAAACTGGGACTATGGCTACACCTTC.

This chain joins TRBV6-6 and TRBJ2-2; D not certain. Germline V gives CDR1 MNHNY, CDR2 SVGAGI (reference sequence). V was cut by 2 bases and J by 0 bases, with 10 bases left in between. CDR3 length equals 16 residues. The CDR3 DNA reads as TGTGCCAGCAGTTACCTTACCACCACGAACACCGGGGAGCTGTTTTTT. It yields the protein CASSYLTTTNTGELFF.

V gene TRBV20-1 combines with J gene TRBJ1-4; TRBD1 aligns across 10 bases. Germline V gene data show CDR1 as DFQATT and CDR2 as SNEGSKA (reference sequence). V lost 5 bases and J lost 0; bases outside the gene matches: 6. The CDR3 extends over 16 amino acids. The CDR3 here is CSALRDRGATNEKLFF. The CDR3, as DNA: TGCAGTGCTCTCCGGGACAGGGGCGCAACTAATGAAAAACTGTTTTTT.

In DNA form, the CDR3 reads TGTGCCAGCAGTATCGCCGGGACCACTGGGTATGGCTACACCTTC. Amino acids: CASSIAGTTGYGYTF. The rearrangement joins TRBV27 to TRBJ1-2; D is perhaps TRBD1 (5 bases). The germline V gene has CDR1 MNHEY and CDR2 SMNVEV (reference sequence). V dropped 5 bases and J dropped 5 bases, with 18 bases sitting between them. This CDR3 is 15 amino acids long.

This clonotype was counted ten times or more. The chain employs TRBV11-3 and TRBJ1-2; D gene uncertain. This CDR3 spans 13 amino acids. V lost 1 base, J lost 9 bases, and 12 bases lay in between. CDR1 SGHNT and CDR2 YENEEA come from the germline V gene. DNA of the CDR3: TGTGCCAGCAGCTTAGCCCGGGCCGGAAGCTACACCTTC. Amino acids: CASSLARAGSYTF.

The gene calls are TRBV20-1 and TRBJ2-3; 8 bases line up with TRBD2. Germline lookup yields CDR1 DFQATT and CDR2 SNEGSKA (reference sequence). Losses at the gene ends were 2 bases for V and 2 bases for J; bases not matched to a gene: 3. The CDR3 extends over 14 amino acids. This CDR3 reads CSARWTSTTDTQYF. CDR3 coding DNA: TGCAGTGCTAGATGGACTAGCACCACAGATACGCAGTATTTT.

Only one count was recorded for this clonotype. The V gene is TRBV4-3, the J gene TRBJ2-1; 9 bases are shared with TRBD2. V lost 0 bases, J lost 5 bases, and 8 bases stayed unmatched. The CDR3 is 17 residues long. In germline, CDR1 is LGHNA, CDR2 YSLEER. The CDR3 nucleotides are TGCGCCAGCAGCCAAGATGGAGCGGGAGGATTCAACAATGAGCAGTTCTTC. Encoded protein: CASSQDGAGGFNNEQFF.

The J gene is TRBJ1-1, the V gene TRBV29-1; D might be TRBD1 (5 bases). V was cut by 7 bases and J by 3 bases, with 18 bases left in between. The CDR3 is 14 residues long. The germline CDR1 and CDR2 sequences are SQVTM and ANQGSEA. The CDR3 sequence: CSAEGRTADTEAFF. The CDR3 DNA reads TGCAGCGCCGAGGGGAGGACGGCAGACACTGAAGCTTTCTTT.

V usage is TRBV7-3 and J usage is TRBJ1-1, with 7 bases fitting TRBD1. The CDR3 consists of 13 residues. Germline V gives CDR1 SGHTA, CDR2 FQGTGA. After removal of 6 bases from V and 5 bases from J, the junction contained 6 bases not matched to a gene. CDR3 DNA: TGTGCCAGCAGTCCTACCAGGGGGACTGAAGCTTTCTTT. This encodes CASSPTRGTEAFF. The complete variable domain, with remaining parts taken from reference TRBV7-3 and TRBJ1-1, reads GAGVSQTPSNKVTEKGKYVELRCDPISGHTALYWYRQSLGQGPEFLIYFQGTGAADDSGLPNDRFFAVRPEGSVSTLKIQRTERGDSAVYLCASSPTRGTEAFFGQGTRLTVV.

The V and J genes are TRBV15 and TRBJ2-3; the D call may be TRBD1 or TRBD2 (5 bases each). CDR1 LNHNV and CDR2 YYDKDF come from the germline V gene (reference sequence). The V and J ends lost 3 bases and 1 base respectively, with 14 bases between them. CDR3 length: 16 amino acids. CDR3 coding DNA: TGTGCCACCAGCAGGGGGCAGGGACGCGGCACAGATACGCAGTATTTT. Its translation: CATSRGQGRGTDTQYF.

This chain joins TRBV7-9 and TRBJ1-1; 9 bases agree with TRBD1. This CDR3 has 17 amino acids. V trimming: 8 bases; J trimming: 6 bases; junction bases outside the gene matches: 19. Germline V lookup: CDR1 SEHNR, CDR2 FQNEAQ (reference sequence). CDR3 nucleotides: TGTGCCAGCGAGGATCGGGTTTGGGACAGGGATGGCTCTGAAGCTTTCTTT. Translating gives CASEDRVWDRDGSEAFF.

J is TRBJ2-3 and V is TRBV20-1, with TRBD2 identical over 9 bases. The CDR3 spans 14 residues. J lost 1 base, V lost 5 bases, and 4 bases had no gene match. Per the germline V gene, CDR1 is DFQATT and CDR2 is SNEGSKA (reference sequence). CDR3: CSADRTSGTDTQYF. In nucleotides, the CDR3 is TGCAGTGCTGACAGGACTAGCGGCACAGATACGCAGTATTTT.

This clonotype was counted only a few times. This chain links TRBV11-2 with TRBJ2-1, with TRBD2 identical over 9 bases. The CDR3 consists of 12 residues. CDR1 is SGHAT and CDR2 is FQNNGV in the germline V gene. V lost 4 bases, J lost 11 bases, and 3 bases stayed unmatched. The CDR3 loop is CASSSSGKQQFF. CDR3 DNA: TGTGCCAGCAGCTCTAGCGGGAAGCAGCAGTTCTTC.

This clonotype showed up just a few times. The genes are TRBV20-1 and TRBJ2-7; 8 bases line up with TRBD2. The CDR3 has 18 amino acids. J lost 1 base, V lost 5 bases, and 19 bases had no gene match. Germline V gene sequence: CDR1 DFQATT, CDR2 SNEGSKA (reference sequence). The CDR3 is CSAPLALAGRGRSYEQYF. For the CDR3, the DNA is TGCAGTGCTCCCCTAGCTCTAGCGGGCCGGGGGAGGTCCTACGAGCAGTACTTC.

This clonotype was detected only a few times. This chain connects TRBV12-3 or TRBV12-4 to TRBJ1-3, with D unclear. V was cut by 6 bases and J by 0 bases, with 12 bases left in between. This CDR3 region has 15 residues. This CDR3 is CASRPGRISGNTIYF. DNA for the CDR3: TGTGCCAGCAGACCTGGACGGATCTCTGGAAACACCATATATTTT.

This clonotype was counted only a few times. The CDR3 DNA sequence: TGCAGCGTTGAGGGCAGGGAGAACACTGAAGCTTTCTTT. Protein product: CSVEGRENTEAFF. The chain has TRBV29-1 and TRBJ1-1; possible D gene TRBD1, 5 bases. In germline, CDR1 is SQVTM, CDR2 ANQGSEA. With 3 bases removed from V and 1 base from J, the gap between germline ends came to 9 bases. The CDR3 extends over 13 amino acids.

This sequence joins TRBV5-1 and TRBJ2-3; D is uncertain. Germline CDR1 and CDR2: SGHRS and YFSETQ. The CDR3 length is 14 residues. Trimming removed 0 bases at V and 3 bases at J, with 8 bases between. The CDR3 nucleotides are TGCGCCAGCAGCTTGGATCCAACTACAGATACGCAGTATTTT. Encoded protein: CASSLDPTTDTQYF.

The chain carries TRBV6-5 and TRBJ2-1, with 7 bases matching TRBD2. The CDR3 extends over 12 amino acids. The germline gives CDR1 MNHEY, CDR2 SVGAGI. V trimming: 5 bases; J trimming: 9 bases; junction bases outside the gene matches: 4. DNA of the CDR3: TGTGCCAGCAGTACTAGCGTTGGTGAGCAGTTCTTC. As protein: CASSTSVGEQFF.

This chain connects TRBV7-2 to TRBJ1-2, with 7 bases fitting TRBD1. Germline CDR1 reads SGHTA; CDR2 reads FQGNSA. The V and J ends lost 4 bases and 4 bases, in that order; junction bases with no gene match: 6. The length of the CDR3 is 14 residues. The CDR3 coding sequence is TGTGCCAGCAGCTACCAGGGGGTCGGCTATGGCTACACCTTC. Encoded protein: CASSYQGVGYGYTF.

There are a few counts of this clonotype. V and J are TRBV6-5 and TRBJ1-2; the match to TRBD1 covers 7 bases. Germline values: CDR1 MNHEY, CDR2 SVGAGI. CDR3 length equals 13 residues. V lost 5 bases to trimming and J lost 3 bases; unmatched junction nucleotides: 3. As DNA, the CDR3 is TGTGCCAGCAGTCGAGGGACAGACTATGGCTACACCTTC. Its translation: CASSRGTDYGYTF.

CDR3 sequence (DNA): TGTGCCAGCAGCTTAGTTTCGGGGGCGGGCTATGGCTACACCTTC. Translating it yields CASSLVSGAGYGYTF. J is TRBJ1-2 and V is TRBV7-2; maybe TRBD1 (6 bases). Trimming pared 1 base from V and 4 bases from J, leaving 13 bases between. Germline V lookup: CDR1 SGHTA, CDR2 FQGNSA. This CDR3 has 15 amino acids.

This chain links TRBV2 with TRBJ1-5, with 9 bases identical to TRBD1. Per the germline V gene, CDR1 is SNHLY and CDR2 is FYNNEI. The CDR3 runs to 16 residues. The trim removed 8 bases at V and 7 bases at J, leaving 15 bases unmatched. The CDR3 nucleotides are TGTGCCAGCCAATCCCGGGTGGGACAGGGACGACAGCCCCAGCATTTT. It is translated as CASQSRVGQGRQPQHF.